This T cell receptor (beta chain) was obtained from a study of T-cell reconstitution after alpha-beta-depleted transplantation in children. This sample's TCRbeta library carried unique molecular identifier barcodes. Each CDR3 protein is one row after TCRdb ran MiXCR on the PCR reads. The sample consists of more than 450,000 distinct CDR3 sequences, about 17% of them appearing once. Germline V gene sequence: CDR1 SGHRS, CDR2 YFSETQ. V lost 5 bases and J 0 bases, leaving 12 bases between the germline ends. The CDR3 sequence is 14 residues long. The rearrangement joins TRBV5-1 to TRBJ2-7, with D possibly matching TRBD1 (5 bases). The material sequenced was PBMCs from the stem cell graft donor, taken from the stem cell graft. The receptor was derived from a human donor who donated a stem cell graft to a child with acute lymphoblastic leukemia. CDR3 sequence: CASRARDYSYEQYF. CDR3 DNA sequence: TGCGCCAGCAGGGCCAGGGATTACTCCTACGAGCAGTACTTC.